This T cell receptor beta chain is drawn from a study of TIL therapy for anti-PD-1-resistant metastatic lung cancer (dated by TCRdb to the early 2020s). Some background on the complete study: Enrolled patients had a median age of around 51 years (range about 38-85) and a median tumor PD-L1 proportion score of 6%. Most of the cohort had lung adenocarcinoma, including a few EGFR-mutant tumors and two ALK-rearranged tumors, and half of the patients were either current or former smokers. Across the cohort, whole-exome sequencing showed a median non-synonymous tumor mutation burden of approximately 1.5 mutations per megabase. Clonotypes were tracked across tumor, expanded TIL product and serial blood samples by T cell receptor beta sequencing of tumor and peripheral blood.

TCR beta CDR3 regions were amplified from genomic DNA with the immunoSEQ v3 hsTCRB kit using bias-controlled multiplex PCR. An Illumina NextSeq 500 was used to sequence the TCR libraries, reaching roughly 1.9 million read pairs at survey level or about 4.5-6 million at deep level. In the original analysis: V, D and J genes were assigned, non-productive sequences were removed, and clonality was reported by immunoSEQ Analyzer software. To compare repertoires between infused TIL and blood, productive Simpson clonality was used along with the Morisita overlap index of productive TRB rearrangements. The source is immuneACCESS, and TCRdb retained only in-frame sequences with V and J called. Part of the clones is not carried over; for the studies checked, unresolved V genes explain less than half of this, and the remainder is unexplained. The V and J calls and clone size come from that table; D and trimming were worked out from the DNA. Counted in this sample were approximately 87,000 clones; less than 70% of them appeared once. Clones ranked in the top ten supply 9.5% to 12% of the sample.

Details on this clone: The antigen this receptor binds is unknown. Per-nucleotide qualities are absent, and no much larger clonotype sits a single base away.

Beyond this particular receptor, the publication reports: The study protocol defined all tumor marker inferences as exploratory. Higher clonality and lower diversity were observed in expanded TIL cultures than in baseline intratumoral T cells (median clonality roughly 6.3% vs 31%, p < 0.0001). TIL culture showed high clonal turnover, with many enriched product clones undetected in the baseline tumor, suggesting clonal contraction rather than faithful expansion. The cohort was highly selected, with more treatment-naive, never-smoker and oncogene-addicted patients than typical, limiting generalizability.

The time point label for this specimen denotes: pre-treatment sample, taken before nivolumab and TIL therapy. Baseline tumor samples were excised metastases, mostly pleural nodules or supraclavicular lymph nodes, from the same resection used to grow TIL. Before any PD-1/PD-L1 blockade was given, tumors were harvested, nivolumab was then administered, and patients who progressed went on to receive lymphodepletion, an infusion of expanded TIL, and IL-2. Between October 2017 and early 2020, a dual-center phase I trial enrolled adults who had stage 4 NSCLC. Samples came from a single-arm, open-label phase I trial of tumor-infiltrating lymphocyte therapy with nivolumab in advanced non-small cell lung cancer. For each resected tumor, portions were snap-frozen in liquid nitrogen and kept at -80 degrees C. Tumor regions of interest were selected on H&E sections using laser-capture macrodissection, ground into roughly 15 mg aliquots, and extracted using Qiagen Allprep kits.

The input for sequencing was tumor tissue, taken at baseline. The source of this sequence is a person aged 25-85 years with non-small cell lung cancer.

This receptor has the CDR3 CASSYRPWEGTDTQYF. The nucleotide sequence is TGTGCCAGCAGTTACAGACCTTGGGAGGGCACAGATACGCAGTATTTT. The chain uses TRBV6-2 or TRBV6-3 and TRBJ2-3; tentative D gene TRBD2, with 6 bases matching. V is reduced by 2 bases and J by 1 base, leaving a spacing of 13 bases between them. From the germline V gene, CDR1 is MNHEY and CDR2 is SVGEGT. The CDR3 starts with the cysteine, ends with the phenylalanine, and has 16 residues. The read is trimmed to its CDR3 DNA, 48 bases read in frame from base 1.